The T cell receptor (beta chain) described here comes from a study of blood T cells in healthy people across ages. Study-wide results and caveats: Whereas aged donors had fewer naive CD4+ cells, long-lived donors had more of them and higher diversity. One million T cells yielded diversity estimates that were considered underestimates.

Per the germline V gene, CDR1 is MDHEN and CDR2 is SYDVKM. The CDR3 spans 11 residues. V shed 4 bases and J shed 6 bases, with 4 bases lying between them. This clonotype was recorded at least ten times. Its antigen remains unknown. With a J-beta primer mix and a sample-barcoded 5' primer, a second PCR ran about 7 to 12 cycles. TCRdb called the 5' RACE reads again in MiXCR, with one record for every CDR3 protein. The data show some 1.5 million distinct CDR3 sequences, with roughly 27% seen just once and less than 9.5% held by the top ten. The chain has TRBV28 and TRBJ1-5; D not resolved. The clonotype comes from a woman aged 30 to 39 in good health. Sequenced material: blood. For the CDR3, the DNA is TGTGCCAGCAGTTCACCTCAGCCCCAGCATTTT. It specifies CASSSPQPQHF.